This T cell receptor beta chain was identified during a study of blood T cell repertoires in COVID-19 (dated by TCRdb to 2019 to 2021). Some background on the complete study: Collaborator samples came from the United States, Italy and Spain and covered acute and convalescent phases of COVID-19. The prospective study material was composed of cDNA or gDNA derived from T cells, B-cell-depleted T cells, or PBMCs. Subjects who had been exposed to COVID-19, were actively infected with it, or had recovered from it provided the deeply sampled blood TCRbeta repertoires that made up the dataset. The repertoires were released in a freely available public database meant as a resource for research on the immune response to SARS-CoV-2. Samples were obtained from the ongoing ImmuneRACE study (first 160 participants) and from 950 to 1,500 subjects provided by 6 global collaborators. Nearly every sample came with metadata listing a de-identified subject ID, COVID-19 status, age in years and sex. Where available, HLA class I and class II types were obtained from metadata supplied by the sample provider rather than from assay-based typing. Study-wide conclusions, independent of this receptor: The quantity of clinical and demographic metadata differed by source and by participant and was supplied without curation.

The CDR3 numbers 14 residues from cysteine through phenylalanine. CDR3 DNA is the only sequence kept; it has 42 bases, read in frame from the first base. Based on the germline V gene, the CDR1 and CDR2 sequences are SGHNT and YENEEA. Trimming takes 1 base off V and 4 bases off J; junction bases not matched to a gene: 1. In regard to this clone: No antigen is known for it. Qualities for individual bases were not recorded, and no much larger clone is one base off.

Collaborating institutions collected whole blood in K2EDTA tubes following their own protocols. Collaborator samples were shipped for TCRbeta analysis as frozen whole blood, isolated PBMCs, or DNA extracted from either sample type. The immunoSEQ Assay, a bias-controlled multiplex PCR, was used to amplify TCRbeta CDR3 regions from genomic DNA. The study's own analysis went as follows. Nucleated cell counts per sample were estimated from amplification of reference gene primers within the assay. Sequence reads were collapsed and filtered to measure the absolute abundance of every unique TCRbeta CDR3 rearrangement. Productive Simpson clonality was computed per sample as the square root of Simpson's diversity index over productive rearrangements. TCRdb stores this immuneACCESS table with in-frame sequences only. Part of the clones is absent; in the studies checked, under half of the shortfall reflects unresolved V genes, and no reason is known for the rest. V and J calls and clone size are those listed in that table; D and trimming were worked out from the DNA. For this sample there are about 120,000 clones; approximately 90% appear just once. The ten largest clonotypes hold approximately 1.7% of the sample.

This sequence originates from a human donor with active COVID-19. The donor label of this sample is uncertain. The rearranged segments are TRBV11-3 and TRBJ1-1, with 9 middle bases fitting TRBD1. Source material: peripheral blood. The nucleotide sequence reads TGTGCCAGCAGCTTAGGGACAGGGGCCACTGAAGCTTTCTTT. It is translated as CASSLGTGATEAFF.